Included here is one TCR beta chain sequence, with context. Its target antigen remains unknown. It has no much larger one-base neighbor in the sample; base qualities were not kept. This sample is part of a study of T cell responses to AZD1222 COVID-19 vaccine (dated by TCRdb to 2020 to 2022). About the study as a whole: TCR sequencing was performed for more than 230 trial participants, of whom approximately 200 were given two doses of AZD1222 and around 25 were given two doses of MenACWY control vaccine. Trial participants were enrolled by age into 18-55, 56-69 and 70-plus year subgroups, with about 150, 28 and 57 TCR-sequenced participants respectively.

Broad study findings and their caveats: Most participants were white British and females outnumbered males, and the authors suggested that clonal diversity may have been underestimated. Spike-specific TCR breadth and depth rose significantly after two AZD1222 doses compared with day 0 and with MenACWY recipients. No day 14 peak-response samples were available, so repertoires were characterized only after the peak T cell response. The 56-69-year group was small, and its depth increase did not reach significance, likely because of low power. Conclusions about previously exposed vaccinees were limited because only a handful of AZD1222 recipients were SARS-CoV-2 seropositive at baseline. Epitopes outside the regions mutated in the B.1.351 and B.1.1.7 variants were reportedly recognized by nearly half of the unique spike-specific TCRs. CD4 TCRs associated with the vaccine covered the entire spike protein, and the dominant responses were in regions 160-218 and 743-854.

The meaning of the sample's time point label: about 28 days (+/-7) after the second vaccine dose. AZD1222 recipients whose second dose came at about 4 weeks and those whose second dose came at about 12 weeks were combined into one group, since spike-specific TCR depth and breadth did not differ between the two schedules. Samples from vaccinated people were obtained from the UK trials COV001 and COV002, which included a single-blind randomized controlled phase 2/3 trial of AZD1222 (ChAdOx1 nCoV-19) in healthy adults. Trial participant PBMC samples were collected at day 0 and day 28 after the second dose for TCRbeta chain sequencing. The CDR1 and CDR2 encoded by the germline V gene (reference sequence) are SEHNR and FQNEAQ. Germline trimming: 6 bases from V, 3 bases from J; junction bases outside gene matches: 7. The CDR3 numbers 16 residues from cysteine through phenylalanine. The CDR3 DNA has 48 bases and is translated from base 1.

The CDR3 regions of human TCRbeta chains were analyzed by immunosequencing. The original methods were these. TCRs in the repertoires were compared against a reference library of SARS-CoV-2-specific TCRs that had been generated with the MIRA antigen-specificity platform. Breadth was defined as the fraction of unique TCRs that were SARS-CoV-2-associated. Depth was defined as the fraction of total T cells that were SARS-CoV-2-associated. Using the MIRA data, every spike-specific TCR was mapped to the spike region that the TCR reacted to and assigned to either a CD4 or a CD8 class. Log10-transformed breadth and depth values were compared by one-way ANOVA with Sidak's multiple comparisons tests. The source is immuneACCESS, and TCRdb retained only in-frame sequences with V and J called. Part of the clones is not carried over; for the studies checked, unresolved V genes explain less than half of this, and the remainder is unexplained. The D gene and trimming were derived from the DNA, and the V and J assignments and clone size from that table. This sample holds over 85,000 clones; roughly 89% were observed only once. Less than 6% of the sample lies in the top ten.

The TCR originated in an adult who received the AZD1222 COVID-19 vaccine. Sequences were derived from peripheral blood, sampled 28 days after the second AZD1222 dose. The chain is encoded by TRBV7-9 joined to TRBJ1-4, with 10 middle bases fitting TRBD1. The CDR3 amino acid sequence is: CASSRTGGTPNEKLFF. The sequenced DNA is TGTGCCAGCAGTCGGACAGGGGGGACTCCTAATGAAAAACTGTTTTTT.